The rows below give T cell receptor beta chains drawn from one sample of a study of response to subunit inactivated influenza vaccine. TCRdb reprocessed the RT-PCR reads via MiXCR and lists one record per CDR3 protein. The data show 200,000 to 300,000 distinct CDR3 sequences, 12% seen once. Sequenced here: non-naive T cells sorted from PBMCs, sampled 14 days before vaccination. These receptors were taken from a man aged 45-60 years who received an inactivated influenza vaccine. Each CDR3 is given with its conserved first and last residue. D genes are given only for firm matches. Size is omitted from some rows. Given values are once, few, many or a class for expanded clones.

clone_size	j_call	d_call	v_call	cdr3_nt	cdr3_aa
few	TRBJ2-2	TRBD2	TRBV20-1	TGCAGTGCCCCTCCTAGCGGGGGGGACACCGGGGAGCTGTTTTTT	CSAPPSGGDTGELFF
NA	TRBJ2-5	TRBD1	TRBV6-1	TGTGCCAGCAGTAGGGGGGAACAGGGGGCGTATGTGACCCAGTACTTC	CASSRGEQGAYVTQYF
many	TRBJ2-7	NA	TRBV5-1	TGCGCCAGCAGTCTGGTTGGGGGTCCGAGCTCCTACGAGCAGTACTTC	CASSLVGGPSSYEQYF
many	TRBJ2-7	NA	TRBV4-3	TGCGCCAGCAGCCAAGCCCGCGGGACAAGAGTGGAGGAGCAGTACTTC	CASSQARGTRVEEQYF
NA	TRBJ2-2	NA	TRBV24-1	TGTGCCACCAGTGAAACTTCTAGCAGATGGGACACCGGGGAGCTGTTTTTT	CATSETSSRWDTGELFF
many	TRBJ1-2	NA	TRBV5-1	TGCGCCAGCAGCTTGGATGACAACTATGGCTACACCTTC	CASSLDDNYGYTF
few	TRBJ1-5	NA	TRBV20-1	TGCAGTGCAACGAACGGGGGGGGCAATCAGCCCCAGCATTTT	CSATNGGGNQPQHF
few	TRBJ2-7	NA	TRBV12-3/TRBV12-4	TGTGCCAGTGTTGGACGCCGGACGGCGTCCTACGAGCAGTACTTC	CASVGRRTASYEQYF
NA	TRBJ1-4	NA	TRBV7-2	TGTGCCAGCAGCCCGAACGTTGGGACTAATGAAAAACTGTTTTTT	CASSPNVGTNEKLFF
NA	TRBJ2-3	NA	TRBV3-1	TGTGCCAGCAGCCAAACTGAACCAAGCACAGATACGCAGTATTTT	CASSQTEPSTDTQYF
NA	TRBJ2-1	TRBD2	TRBV20-1	TGCAGTGCTCGGCCGCGCCTAGCGGGAGGGGGCGATGAGCAGTTCTTC	CSARPRLAGGGDEQFF
few	TRBJ1-6	NA	TRBV5-1	TGCGCCAGCAGCTTGGACTCAGGGGAACGGCTTCCCCTCCACTTT	CASSLDSGERLPLHF
NA	TRBJ2-3	NA	TRBV29-1	TGCAGCGTTGGATGGGGAAACCCCACAGATACGCAGTATTTT	CSVGWGNPTDTQYF
NA	TRBJ2-1	TRBD1	TRBV5-1	TGCGCCAGCAGCTTGGGCATTATTTCGGGACAGCACAATGAGCAGTTCTTC	CASSLGIISGQHNEQFF
few	TRBJ2-7	TRBD1	TRBV4-2	TGTGCCAGCAGCCAAGGACAGGGGCAGGCCTACGAGCAGTACTTC	CASSQGQGQAYEQYF
NA	TRBJ2-2	TRBD2	TRBV6-2/TRBV6-3	TGTGCCACCAGACTAGCGGGTACGGCCGGGGAGCTGTTTTTT	CATRLAGTAGELFF
NA	TRBJ2-1	TRBD2	TRBV28	TGTGCCAGCAGTCCCACACTCTTCCGGACTAGCGGGCTCTACAATGAGCAGTTCTTC	CASSPTLFRTSGLYNEQFF
many	TRBJ2-7	NA	TRBV15	TGTGCCACCAGCAGAGATGTGGGGAGGTACGAGCAGTACTTC	CATSRDVGRYEQYF
few	TRBJ1-1	NA	TRBV15	TGTGCCACCAGCAGAGGATCTACAGGGAAGGACACTGAAGCTTTCTTT	CATSRGSTGKDTEAFF
NA	TRBJ2-1	NA	TRBV7-3	TGTGCCAGCAGCCCGCATGGCGGGATAAATGAGCAGTTCTTC	CASSPHGGINEQFF
NA	TRBJ1-2	NA	TRBV20-1	TGCAGTGCGACGGCAGGGGTTTCTATCTATGGCTACACCTTC	CSATAGVSIYGYTF
NA	TRBJ2-2	TRBD1	TRBV4-1	TGCGCCAGCAGCGAACAGGGGGCGCACACCGGGGAGCTGTTTTTT	CASSEQGAHTGELFF
many	TRBJ2-3	TRBD2	TRBV5-1	TGCGCCAGCAGCCCAGGCGGGGGGGCATACACAGATACGCAGTATTTT	CASSPGGGAYTDTQYF
NA	TRBJ2-7	TRBD2	TRBV12-3/TRBV12-4	TGTGCCAGCAGTGCTAGCGGGATGAGAGAGCAGTACTTC	CASSASGMREQYF
few	TRBJ2-5	NA	TRBV24-1	TGTGCCACCAGTGATACGGGGCAGGCCCAGTACTTC	CATSDTGQAQYF
NA	TRBJ1-1	NA	TRBV2	TGTGCCAGCAGCTTTGACAGTGAAGCTTTCTTT	CASSFDSEAFF
many	TRBJ2-7	NA	TRBV12-3/TRBV12-4	TGTGCCAGCAGCCGGGACATTGGGGGCGAGCAGTACTTC	CASSRDIGGEQYF
many	TRBJ2-3	NA	TRBV12-3/TRBV12-4	TGTGCCAGCAGTTTAACGACCGGGGGAGATACGCAGTATTTT	CASSLTTGGDTQYF
many	TRBJ1-1	TRBD1	TRBV7-2	TGTGCCAGCAGCCTGACAGGGTTCGAACCTTTCTTT	CASSLTGFEPFF
NA	TRBJ1-2	NA	TRBV5-1	TGCGCCAGCAGCACCCACACGGACTCAGCTTATGGCTACACCTTC	CASSTHTDSAYGYTF
few	TRBJ2-1	NA	TRBV16	TGTGCCAGCAGCCCTGCAGGGAATCAGCACAATGAGCAGTTCTTC	CASSPAGNQHNEQFF
few	TRBJ2-3	NA	TRBV10-3	TGTGCCACAGATCCCCGACAGGTTGGGGGTGCTAAACATACGCAGTATTTT	CATDPRQVGGAKHTQYF
NA	TRBJ1-2	NA	TRBV5-1	TGCGCCGGCAGCTTGGAGCAGAAAGGCTATGGCTACACCTTC	CAGSLEQKGYGYTF
many	TRBJ2-1	TRBD2	TRBV7-6	TGTGCCAGCAGCTTAATCTCTAGCGGGAGGAGGGAGCAGTTCTTC	CASSLISSGRREQFF
few	TRBJ2-7	TRBD2	TRBV19	TGTGCCAGTAGTATGATGACTAGCGGAAGCAAGTACTTC	CASSMMTSGSKYF
NA	TRBJ2-7	TRBD1	TRBV28	TGTGCCACTACGTCCCCGGGGACAGGGGGCATTGGAGGGTACTTC	CATTSPGTGGIGGYF
NA	TRBJ2-3	TRBD2	TRBV4-3	TGCGCCAGCAGCCAAGAAGCACTAGCGGCGCGCACAGATACGCAGTATTTT	CASSQEALAARTDTQYF
NA	TRBJ1-2	NA	TRBV5-1	TGCGCCAGCAGAGAGACCTATGGCTACACCTTC	CASRETYGYTF
few	TRBJ2-7	NA	TRBV20-1	TGCAGTGCTAGCGGGGGGCTACCCTACGAGCAGTACTTC	CSASGGLPYEQYF
few	TRBJ2-2	TRBD2	TRBV7-2	TGTGCCAGCAGCTTAACGAGCGGGAGGGCCCGATTCGGGGAGCTGTTTTTT	CASSLTSGRARFGELFF
NA	TRBJ1-1	TRBD1	TRBV3-1	TGTGCCAGCAGCCAAGGTTCGGGACAGGGGGCGATGGCTTTCTTT	CASSQGSGQGAMAFF
few	TRBJ1-5	TRBD1	TRBV6-2/TRBV6-3	TGTGCCAGCAGTTACCTCGGGACAGGGAGCTACAATCAGCCCCAGCATTTT	CASSYLGTGSYNQPQHF
NA	TRBJ2-6	NA	TRBV27	TGTGCCAGCAGTTTGGGTGGGGCCAACGTCCTGGCTTTC	CASSLGGANVLAF
NA	TRBJ2-7	NA	TRBV7-9	TGTGCCAGCAGCTGGGGGACACTCGCCTACGAGCAGTACTTC	CASSWGTLAYEQYF
few	TRBJ1-3	NA	TRBV6-2/TRBV6-3	TGTGCCAGCAGTTACTCAGGACAGTTCGGCACCATATATTTT	CASSYSGQFGTIYF
NA	TRBJ1-1	NA	TRBV2	TGTGCCAGCAGTGTTGCGTCCACTGAAGCTTTCTTT	CASSVASTEAFF
many	TRBJ2-7	NA	TRBV7-6	TGTGCCAGCAGCTTAGTTTTGGGACTCACCTCCTACGAGCAGTACTTC	CASSLVLGLTSYEQYF
NA	TRBJ2-1	NA	TRBV10-3	TGTGCCATCAGTGAGGCAGACAATGAGCAGTTCTTC	CAISEADNEQFF
many	TRBJ1-2	NA	TRBV20-1	TGCAGTGCTAGAGTAGGGGCGGGCTATGGCTACACCTTC	CSARVGAGYGYTF
many	TRBJ1-3	NA	TRBV3-1	TGTGCCAGCAGCCAAGGAAAACGAAACACCATATATTTT	CASSQGKRNTIYF
NA	TRBJ2-2	TRBD1	TRBV27	TGTGCCAGCAGGGCGACAGGGGCGGTCGGGGAGCTGTTTTTT	CASRATGAVGELFF